This TCR beta chain derives from a study of siplizumab effects on memory and regulatory T cells. Findings and caveats of the study: Relative to controls at 25% to 30%, mappable alloreactive CD4+ clones exhibited a mean Treg-derived proportion of under 75% with siplizumab.

With regard to this clone: Its target is unknown.

Some clones are missing from TCRdb's copy, which holds only in-frame ones; the method was immunoSEQ multiplex PCR. The sample yields about 56,000 clones, about 98% seen once. This clonotype was obtained from a human donor in good health. Sample: naive CD8+ T cells sorted from blood.

DNA of the CDR3: TGTGCCAGCAGTGAACACCGGACCTCCCCCTCCTACGAGCAGTACTTC. It translates to CASSEHRTSPSYEQYF. V usage is TRBV25-1 and J usage is TRBJ2-7, with no clear D. Germline CDR1 and CDR2: MGHDK and SYGVNS. The CDR3 runs to 16 residues. The ends were cut back, 2 bases at V and 0 bases at J, with 14 bases in the middle.